This entry features one T cell receptor beta chain sequence. Its binding antigen is unknown. Qualities for individual bases were not recorded, and no much larger clone is one base off. This record comes from a study of T cell responses to AZD1222 COVID-19 vaccine (dated by TCRdb to the early 2020s). Regarding the complete study: Because spike-specific TCR depth and breadth did not differ between the two schedules, AZD1222 recipients who got a second dose at roughly 4 weeks were pooled with those who got a second dose at roughly 12 weeks. A total of approximately 240 trial participants underwent TCR sequencing, of whom under 220 had received two doses of AZD1222 and roughly 26 had received two doses of the MenACWY control vaccine. Trial participants were enrolled by age into subgroups of 18-55, 56-69 and 70-plus years, and around 150, 29 and 61 TCR-sequenced participants, respectively, were included in these subgroups. Study-wide findings and limitations: Because no samples from the day 14 peak response were available, repertoires could be characterized only after the peak T cell response. The whole spike protein was spanned by vaccine-associated CD4 TCRs, and dominant responses were seen in regions 160-218 and 743-854. The 56-69-year group was small, and its depth increase did not reach significance, likely because of low power. Spike-specific TCR breadth and depth rose significantly after two AZD1222 doses compared with day 0 and with MenACWY recipients. Conclusions about previously exposed vaccinees are limited, since just five or six AZD1222 recipients were seropositive for SARS-CoV-2 at baseline. Most participants were white British and females outnumbered males, and the authors suggested that clonal diversity may have been underestimated. Nearly half of unique spike-specific TCRs reportedly recognized epitopes outside regions mutated in the B.1.351 and B.1.1.7 variants.

There are 17 amino acids in the CDR3, from cysteine to phenylalanine inclusive. Only the CDR3 region is kept as DNA, spanning 51 bases read in frame from base 1. Reading the germline V gene gives CDR1 MRHNA and CDR2 SNTAGT. From V the trimming removes 6 bases and from J it removes 7 bases, while the gene matches leave 12 bases of the junction unaccounted for. The CDR3 regions of human TCRbeta chains were subjected to immunosequencing. The paper's data handling went like this. Repertoire TCRs were checked for matches against a reference library of SARS-CoV-2-specific TCRs that had been generated using the MIRA antigen-specificity platform. Breadth was defined as the fraction of unique TCRs that were SARS-CoV-2-associated, and depth was defined as the fraction of total T cells that were SARS-CoV-2-associated. Using the MIRA data, each spike-specific TCR was assigned both to the spike region to which the TCR was reactive and to a CD4 or CD8 class. Log10-transformed breadth and depth values were compared by one-way ANOVA with Sidak's multiple comparisons tests. The table comes from immuneACCESS by way of TCRdb, which keeps in-frame sequences with V and J called. Part of the clones is missing from these tables; in studies checked, under half for an unresolved V gene and the rest for unknown reasons. The DNA was the basis for D and trimming; V, J and clone size are from that table. Here the sample has more than 95,000 clones; roughly 92% occur a single time. The ten top clones hold about 5% of the sample.

This specimen's time point label, interpreted: baseline before first vaccination. Samples from vaccinated people were obtained from the UK trials COV001 and COV002, which included a single-blind randomized controlled phase 2/3 trial of AZD1222 (ChAdOx1 nCoV-19) in healthy adults. For TCRbeta chain sequencing, PBMC samples from trial participants were taken at day 0 and at day 28 after the second dose. The V gene is TRBV6-4 and the J gene is TRBJ2-1; 13 nucleotides in the junction match TRBD2. This specimen was peripheral blood, taken on day 0 of AZD1222 vaccination. The receptor's source is an adult in good health. The nucleotide sequence reads TGTGCCAGCAGCCCCGGCCCACTAGCGGGAGGGTCGAATGAGCAGTTCTTC. Translation gives CASSPGPLAGGSNEQFF.